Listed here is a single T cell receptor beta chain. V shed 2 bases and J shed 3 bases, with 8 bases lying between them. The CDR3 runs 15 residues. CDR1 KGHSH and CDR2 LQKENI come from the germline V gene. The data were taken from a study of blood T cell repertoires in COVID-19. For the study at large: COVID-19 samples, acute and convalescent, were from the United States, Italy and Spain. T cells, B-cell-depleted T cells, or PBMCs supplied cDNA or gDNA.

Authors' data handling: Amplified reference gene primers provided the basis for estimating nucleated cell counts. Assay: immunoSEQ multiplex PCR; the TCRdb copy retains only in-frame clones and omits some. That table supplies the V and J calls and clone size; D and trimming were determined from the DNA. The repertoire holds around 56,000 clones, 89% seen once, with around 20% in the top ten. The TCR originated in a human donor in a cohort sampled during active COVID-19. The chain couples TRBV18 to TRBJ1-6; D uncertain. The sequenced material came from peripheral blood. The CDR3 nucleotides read TGTGCCAGCTCACCATTAGCCCGCTATAATTCACCCCTCCACTTT. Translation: CASSPLARYNSPLHF. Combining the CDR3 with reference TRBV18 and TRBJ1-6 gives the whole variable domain NAGVMQNPRHLVRRRGQEARLRCSPMKGHSHVYWYRQLPEEGLKFMVYLQKENIIDESGMPKERFSAEFPKEGPSILRIQQVVRGDSAAYFCASSPLARYNSPLHFGNGTRLTVT.